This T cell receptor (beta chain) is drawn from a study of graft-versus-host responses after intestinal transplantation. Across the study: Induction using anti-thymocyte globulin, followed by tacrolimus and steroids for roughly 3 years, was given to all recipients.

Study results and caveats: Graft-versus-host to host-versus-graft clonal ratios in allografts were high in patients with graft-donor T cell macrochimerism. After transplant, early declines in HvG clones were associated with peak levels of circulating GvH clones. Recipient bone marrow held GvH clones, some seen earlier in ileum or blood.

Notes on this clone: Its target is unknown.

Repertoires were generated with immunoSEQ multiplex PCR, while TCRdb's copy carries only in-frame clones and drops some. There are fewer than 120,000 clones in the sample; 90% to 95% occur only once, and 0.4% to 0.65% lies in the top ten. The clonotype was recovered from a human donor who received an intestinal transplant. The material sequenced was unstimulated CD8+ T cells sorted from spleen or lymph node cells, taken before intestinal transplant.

CDR3 protein: CAWSTDSNQPQHF. The CDR3 DNA follows: TGTGCCTGGAGCACGGATAGCAATCAGCCCCAGCATTTT. The rearrangement links TRBV30 to TRBJ1-5; D is unresolved. V shed 3 bases and J shed 0 bases, with 6 bases lying between them. The CDR3 spans 13 residues. Germline V gene data show CDR1 as GTSNPN and CDR2 as SVGIG (reference sequence).